The 27 T cell receptor beta chains presented below share a single source sample, sequenced in a study of blood T cells in healthy people across ages. The authors ran a second PCR of about 6 to 11 cycles using a sample-barcoded 5' primer and a J-beta primer mix. In TCRdb, the 5' RACE reads were re-called with MiXCR into one record per CDR3 protein. The table lists 1.5 million to 2 million distinct CDR3 sequences, 28% of them singletons. Sequencing was carried out using blood. These receptors all come from a woman in her thirties in good health.

The chain links TRBV6-6 to TRBJ2-1, with a weak D call TRBD1 (6 bases). The germline gives CDR1 MNHNY, CDR2 SVGAGI (reference sequence). The ends were cut back, 1 base at V and 8 bases at J, with 15 bases in the middle. CDR3 size: 15 residues. CDR3 DNA sequence: TGTGCCAGCAGTTACTGGGGCCCCAGGGGAGATGAGCAGTTCTTC. Amino acids: CASSYWGPRGDEQFF.

This clonotype appeared many times. J is TRBJ1-2 and V is TRBV6-5; no clear D gene. CDR3 size: 13 residues. Germline loops: CDR1 MNHEY, CDR2 SVGAGI. Trimming cost V 5 bases and J 1 base, with 8 bases left between them. The CDR3 DNA reads TGTGCCAGCAGTCGAGATCTTAACTATGGCTACACCTTC. Its translation is CASSRDLNYGYTF.

This clonotype came up a few times. The chain uses TRBV14 and TRBJ2-5; D is perhaps TRBD1 or TRBD2 (5 bases each). Germline V gene data show CDR1 as SGHDN and CDR2 as FVKESK. The CDR3 has 17 amino acids. Trimming stripped 2 bases from V and 0 bases from J, with 16 bases between. The chain's CDR3 is CASSQSRGGPYQETQYF. The CDR3 bases are TGTGCCAGCAGCCAATCCCGGGGCGGACCTTACCAAGAGACCCAGTACTTC. Drawing the rest from reference TRBV14 and TRBJ2-5, the complete variable domain is EAGVTQFPSHSVIEKGQTVTLRCDPISGHDNLYWYRRVMGKEIKFLLHFVKESKQDESGMPNNRFLAERTGGTYSTLKVQPAELEDSGVYFCASSQSRGGPYQETQYFGPGTRLLVL.

This rearrangement joins TRBV5-1 to TRBJ2-3; 7 bases align to TRBD2. Losses at the gene ends were 3 bases for V and 2 bases for J; bases not matched to a gene: 3. Germline values: CDR1 SGHRS, CDR2 YFSETQ. The CDR3 runs to 14 residues. The CDR3 DNA reads as TGCGCCAGCAGCTGGGAGGGCCCCACAGATACGCAGTATTTT. Protein: CASSWEGPTDTQYF.

This clonotype was detected only a few times. The chain uses TRBV7-9 and TRBJ1-4, with D possibly matching TRBD1 (5 bases). The CDR3 is made up of 14 amino acids. Germline loops: CDR1 SEHNR, CDR2 FQNEAQ (reference sequence). V gave up 6 bases and J gave up 7 bases, with 15 bases separating them. DNA for the CDR3: TGTGCCAGCAGTCCCATGGCCGGGGGTGAAAAACTGTTTTTT. Its translation is CASSPMAGGEKLFF.

V is TRBV5-1 and J is TRBJ2-1, with D possibly being TRBD2 (7 bases). This CDR3 contains 16 residues. From germline, CDR1 is SGHRS and CDR2 YFSETQ. V shed 4 bases and J shed 2 bases, with 16 bases lying between them. The CDR3 region has the DNA TGCGCCAGCAGCCCCGGGGGGCCTGCCACCTACAATGAGCAGTTCTTC. Encoded protein: CASSPGGPATYNEQFF.

This clonotype was picked up a small number of times. CDR3 amino acids: CASSLAKRIEQFF. CDR3 sequence (DNA): TGCGCCAGCAGCTTGGCTAAGCGAATTGAGCAGTTCTTC. The rearrangement uses TRBV5-1 and TRBJ2-1; D gene ambiguous. Trimming took 0 bases from V and 9 from J, leaving 10 bases between them. The CDR3 contains 13 residues. The germline CDR1 and CDR2 sequences are SGHRS and YFSETQ. Supplemented by reference TRBV5-1 and TRBJ2-1, the full variable domain reads KAGVTQTPRYLIKTRGQQVTLSCSPISGHRSVSWYQQTPGQGLQFLFEYFSETQRNKGNFPGRFSGRQFSNSRSEMNVSTLELGDSALYLCASSLAKRIEQFFGPGTRLTVL.

The rearrangement uses TRBV19 and TRBJ2-1; D could derive from TRBD1 or TRBD2 (5 bases each). Germline V lookup: CDR1 LNHDA, CDR2 SQIVND (reference sequence). The ends were cut back, 2 bases at V and 0 bases at J, with 20 bases in the middle. The CDR3 contains 19 residues. The CDR3 DNA reads as TGTGCCAGTAGTATACCATCGACCGGTGCAGGGAGCTCCTACAATGAGCAGTTCTTC. It codes for CASSIPSTGAGSSYNEQFF.

In its sample, this clonotype was seen a few times. The chain employs TRBV6-1 and TRBJ2-6; possible D gene TRBD2, 6 bases. V was clipped by 2 bases and J by 4 bases, with 15 bases between them. CDR3 size: 17 residues. Germline CDR1 is MNHNS and CDR2 is SASEGT. CDR3 coding DNA: TGTGCCAGCAGTGAACGGAGGGGCTGGGCCGGGGCCAACGTCCTGACTTTC. Translation gives CASSERRGWAGANVLTF.

About this clonotype itself: This may be a read error, as it is one base from a much larger clone. The chain employs TRBV7-9 and TRBJ2-7, with TRBD2 matching over 8 bases. The assigned J gene may be wrong: the sequence end matches TRBJ2-5 better. The V gene's germline CDR1 is SEHNR and CDR2 FQNEAQ (reference sequence). This CDR3 contains 14 residues. The CDR3 DNA reads TGTGCCAGCAGCCCCGGTGGACTAGCTGGGACCCAGTACTTC. Protein: CASSPGGLAGTQYF.

As concerns this clonotype: This may be a read error: a much more frequent sequence differs by one nucleotide. CDR3 sequence: CATSKDPNTGTGTSTQYF. CDR3 coding DNA: TGTGCCACCAGCAAGGATCCCAACACCGGGACAGGGACTTCTACGCAGTATTTT. The chain couples TRBV15 to TRBJ2-3, with 9 positions matching TRBD1. Germline CDR1 reads LNHNV; CDR2 reads YYDKDF (reference sequence). V shed 4 bases and J 8 bases; nucleotides not matched to a gene: 19. This CDR3 region has 18 residues.

A note on this clonotype: A much larger clonotype is one base distant, so this may be a read error. This chain links TRBV20-1 with TRBJ2-5, with 9 bases aligning to TRBD2. The V gene end was trimmed by 0 bases and the J gene end by 7 bases; junction bases not matched to a gene: 3. The CDR3 runs 13 residues. Germline values: CDR1 DFQATT, CDR2 SNEGSKA (reference sequence). CDR3 DNA: TGCAGTGCTAGAGATGGCGGGGGGGGGACCCAGTACTTC. Residues: CSARDGGGGTQYF.

In this sample, this clonotype turned up many times. Written as DNA, the CDR3 is TGCAGCGCCCTGCTGCAGGAATCAGACGAGCAGTACTTC. This sequence encodes CSALLQESDEQYF. The chain employs TRBV29-1 and TRBJ2-7; D is uncertain. V gave up 7 bases and J gave up 5 bases, with 18 bases separating them. CDR3 length: 13 amino acids. Germline V gives CDR1 SQVTM, CDR2 ANQGSEA.

With regard to this clonotype: One junction end does not reproduce the germline sequence, and a read error may be involved. The chain joins TRBV7-9 to TRBJ2-5; perhaps D is TRBD1 or TRBD2 (5 bases each). Germline V lookup: CDR1 SEHNR, CDR2 FQNEAQ (reference sequence). The CDR3 covers 13 residues. CDR3 sequence reads: CASSLGDHETQYF. The CDR3 DNA reads as TGTGCCAGCAGCTTGGGGGACCACGAGACCCAGTACTTC.

The V call is TRBV20-1, the J call TRBJ1-1; the D gene is possibly TRBD1 (6 bases). The CDR3 contains 12 residues. Germline V gene data show CDR1 as DFQATT and CDR2 as SNEGSKA (reference sequence). Trimming cost V 6 bases and J 5 bases, with 13 bases left between them. The CDR3 here is CSATDQGTEAFF. The CDR3 region has the DNA TGCAGTGCAACGGACCAGGGGACTGAAGCTTTCTTT.

On this clonotype itself: A single base separates this from a much larger clone, so it may be a read error. The V gene is TRBV12-3 or TRBV12-4, the J gene TRBJ1-4; no definite D call. The CDR3 contains 14 residues. V dropped 3 bases and J dropped 4 bases, with 9 bases sitting between them. CDR3 nucleotide sequence: TGTGCCAGCAGTTTCTCAGAGGGTAATGAAAAACTGTTTTTT. This codes for CASSFSEGNEKLFF.

In its sample, this clonotype was seen a few times. The CDR3 DNA sequence: TGTGCCAGCAGCGTAGGGGGGGAGGGAAGCACAGATACGCAGTATTTT. This encodes CASSVGGEGSTDTQYF. The chain uses TRBV9 and TRBJ2-3; 7 bases align to TRBD2. CDR1 and CDR2 from the germline V gene are SGDLS and YYNGEE. The J segment lost 0 bases and the V segment lost 0 bases, leaving 4 bases of the junction unmatched. The CDR3 loop spans 16 amino acids.

This clonotype was seen more than once but under ten times. The chain joins TRBV6-4 to TRBJ1-1, with D hard to call. Germline CDR1 is MRHNA and CDR2 is SNTAGT. Deletions cut 2 bases from V and 4 bases from J, with 8 bases between. The CDR3 extends over 13 amino acids. The CDR3 sequence is CASSDGRLTEAFF. Written as DNA, the CDR3 is TGTGCCAGCAGTGACGGGAGGCTCACTGAAGCTTTCTTT.

The chain combines TRBV20-1 with TRBJ2-4, with D perhaps being TRBD1 or TRBD2 (5 bases each). Trimming took off 4 bases at V and 6 bases at J, with 16 bases between the two ends. Germline V gene data show CDR1 as DFQATT and CDR2 as SNEGSKA (reference sequence). This CDR3 region has 14 residues. The CDR3 region is CSAIPVGGGNIQYF. CDR3 nucleotide sequence: TGCAGTGCTATCCCCGTAGGTGGGGGAAACATTCAGTACTTC.

A few counts support this clonotype. This sequence joins TRBV6-2 or TRBV6-3 and TRBJ1-1; D unclear. The germline CDR1 and CDR2 sequences are MNHEY and SVGEGT. The V gene lost 2 bases and the J gene lost 3 bases, with 7 bases spanning the gap. The CDR3 is 13 residues long. CDR3 sequence: CASSYGRYTEAFF. CDR3 nucleotide sequence: TGTGCCAGCAGTTACGGTCGGTACACTGAAGCTTTCTTT.

The chain has TRBV9 and TRBJ1-4, with no clear D. V lost 0 bases and J 6 bases, leaving 12 bases between the germline ends. The length of the CDR3 is 15 residues. CDR1 and CDR2 (germline): SGDLS, YYNGEE. As DNA, the CDR3 is TGTGCCAGCAGCGTAGGTTCTGGGCCATATGAAAAACTGTTTTTT. This gives the protein CASSVGSGPYEKLFF. Full variable domain (rest looked up from reference TRBV9 and TRBJ1-4): DSGVTQTPKHLITATGQRVTLRCSPRSGDLSVYWYQQSLDQGLQFLIQYYNGEERAKGNILERFSAQQFPDLHSELNLSSLELGDSALYFCASSVGSGPYEKLFFGSGTQLSVL.

This clonotype was counted only a few times. This chain joins TRBV5-6 and TRBJ2-1; 9 positions match TRBD2. CDR3 length: 13 amino acids. Germline assignment: CDR1 SGHDT and CDR2 YYEEEE. Losses at the gene ends were 0 bases for V and 10 bases for J; bases not matched to a gene: 2. Here the CDR3 reads CASSLASGREQFF. The CDR3 bases are TGTGCCAGCAGCTTGGCCAGCGGGAGGGAGCAGTTCTTC.

The chain employs TRBV10-2 and TRBJ2-7; 7 bases match TRBD1. Looked up from germline, CDR1 is WSHSY and CDR2 is SAAADI. Trimming removed 2 bases from V and 5 bases from J; junction bases left unmatched: 3. The CDR3 runs to 13 residues. The CDR3 DNA reads TGCGCCAGCAGTGAGGACAGGGCTCACGAGCAGTACTTC. It is translated as CASSEDRAHEQYF.

This chain joins TRBV9 and TRBJ2-6; 7 bases are shared with TRBD1. The trim removed 3 bases at V and 3 bases at J, leaving 12 bases unmatched. The CDR3 loop spans 18 amino acids. Germline V gene sequence: CDR1 SGDLS, CDR2 YYNGEE. The CDR3 DNA sequence: TGTGCCAGCAGCGCCATCTTATACAGGGGAGATGGGGCCAACGTCCTGACTTTC. Residues: CASSAILYRGDGANVLTF.

This clonotype was counted many times. The V gene is TRBV14, the J gene TRBJ2-4; 11 bases line up with TRBD2. The CDR3 totals 15 residues. Unmatched junction bases numbered 2, after V lost 0 bases and J lost 7 bases. Germline V lookup: CDR1 SGHDN, CDR2 FVKESK. This CDR3 is CASSQDSGRANIQYF. The DNA of the CDR3 is TGTGCCAGCAGCCAAGATAGCGGGAGGGCGAACATTCAGTACTTC.

In its sample, this clonotype was seen a few times. V usage is TRBV29-1 and J usage is TRBJ2-3; 7 bases align to TRBD1. Germline V gives CDR1 SQVTM, CDR2 ANQGSEA. CDR3 size: 11 residues. Trimming took 5 bases from V and 6 from J; bases not matched to a gene: 2. DNA for the CDR3: TGCAGCGTTTACAGGGGCGATACGCAGTATTTT. Translation gives CSVYRGDTQYF.

The rearrangement joins TRBV5-6 to TRBJ1-4, with D maybe TRBD1 (5 bases). Per the germline V gene, CDR1 is SGHDT and CDR2 is YYEEEE. The CDR3 totals 20 residues. V was pared by 2 bases and J by 0 bases, with 23 bases between. This CDR3 reads CASSFISGHPEETTNEKLFF. The CDR3 coding sequence is TGTGCCAGCAGCTTTATCTCAGGACACCCGGAGGAAACAACTAATGAAAAACTGTTTTTT.